This is a list of T cell receptor beta chains from one sample in a study of breast tumors, draining lymph nodes, adjacent tissues. TCRdb reanalysed the multiplex PCR reads using MiXCR and keeps one entry per CDR3 protein. The profile shows some 100,000 distinct CDR3 sequences, 21% of them singletons. What was sequenced was axillary lymph node tissue. Receptors were obtained from a female donor with breast cancer. Some clones in this sample may be carry-over from other donors' samples. Both conserved end residues are part of each CDR3. A D gene is named only where the DNA matches it firmly. Only some rows state a clone size, as once, few, many or a class for expanded clones.

>NA|14|few|TRBJ1-1|TRBV2
CASTPGVMNTEAFF
>NA|14|many|TRBJ2-7|TRBV7-8
CASSLVRFVGEQYF
>TRBD2|15|many|TRBJ2-7|TRBV9
CASSTRGSGSDEQYF
>TRBD2|15|many|TRBJ2-2|TRBV19
CASRGTSGSSGELFF
>NA|15|many|TRBJ1-6|TRBV4-1
CASSQIGSRNSPLHF
>NA|14|many|TRBJ1-6|TRBV19
CASSIEAAVSPLHF
>NA|17|many|TRBJ2-7|TRBV5-6
CASSFYGFGTQSYEQYF
>TRBD1|13|many|TRBJ1-6|TRBV19
CASRRTGNSPLHF
>NA|13|many|TRBJ2-5|TRBV6-5
CASTWRVGETQYF
>TRBD2|20|many|TRBJ2-2|TRBV7-9
CASSTQGLAGVLANTGELFF
>TRBD2|15|many|TRBJ2-3|TRBV9
CASSVTSGRGDTQYF
>TRBD1|13|few|TRBJ2-3|TRBV6-5
CASRKTGDREEYF
>NA|15|many|TRBJ1-2|TRBV7-2
CASSLAARGIYGYTF
>NA|17|many|TRBJ2-1|TRBV4-1
CASSTTLRRSSYNEQFF
>TRBD1|16|NA|TRBJ2-1|TRBV5-1
CASSLEGGDPLDEQFF
>NA|15|many|TRBJ2-7|TRBV28
CASSFLRAPTYEQYF
>NA|12|many|TRBJ1-2|TRBV14
CASSQGGGGYTF
>NA|15|few|TRBJ2-7|TRBV27
CASSSLVGGLYEQYF
>TRBD2|16|many|TRBJ2-7|TRBV7-9
CASSLYLAGVGYEQYF
>TRBD1|15|many|TRBJ2-3|TRBV5-1
CATGAGGLSTDTQYF
>NA|14|many|TRBJ1-4|TRBV5-1
CASNPRPGNEKLFF
>NA|16|many|TRBJ1-4|TRBV19
CASSTLSGTGNEKLFF
>TRBD2|18|few|TRBJ2-2|TRBV30
CAWSVGSGGFAFTGELFF
>NA|16|many|TRBJ1-6|TRBV30
CAWSVLRGWDNSPLHF
>NA|14|many|TRBJ2-1|TRBV11-1
CASSLEQSYNEQFF
>TRBD1|14|many|TRBJ1-5|TRBV19
CASSVQGRNQPQHF
>NA|15|many|TRBJ1-2|TRBV20-1
CSARRGGGEGYGYTF